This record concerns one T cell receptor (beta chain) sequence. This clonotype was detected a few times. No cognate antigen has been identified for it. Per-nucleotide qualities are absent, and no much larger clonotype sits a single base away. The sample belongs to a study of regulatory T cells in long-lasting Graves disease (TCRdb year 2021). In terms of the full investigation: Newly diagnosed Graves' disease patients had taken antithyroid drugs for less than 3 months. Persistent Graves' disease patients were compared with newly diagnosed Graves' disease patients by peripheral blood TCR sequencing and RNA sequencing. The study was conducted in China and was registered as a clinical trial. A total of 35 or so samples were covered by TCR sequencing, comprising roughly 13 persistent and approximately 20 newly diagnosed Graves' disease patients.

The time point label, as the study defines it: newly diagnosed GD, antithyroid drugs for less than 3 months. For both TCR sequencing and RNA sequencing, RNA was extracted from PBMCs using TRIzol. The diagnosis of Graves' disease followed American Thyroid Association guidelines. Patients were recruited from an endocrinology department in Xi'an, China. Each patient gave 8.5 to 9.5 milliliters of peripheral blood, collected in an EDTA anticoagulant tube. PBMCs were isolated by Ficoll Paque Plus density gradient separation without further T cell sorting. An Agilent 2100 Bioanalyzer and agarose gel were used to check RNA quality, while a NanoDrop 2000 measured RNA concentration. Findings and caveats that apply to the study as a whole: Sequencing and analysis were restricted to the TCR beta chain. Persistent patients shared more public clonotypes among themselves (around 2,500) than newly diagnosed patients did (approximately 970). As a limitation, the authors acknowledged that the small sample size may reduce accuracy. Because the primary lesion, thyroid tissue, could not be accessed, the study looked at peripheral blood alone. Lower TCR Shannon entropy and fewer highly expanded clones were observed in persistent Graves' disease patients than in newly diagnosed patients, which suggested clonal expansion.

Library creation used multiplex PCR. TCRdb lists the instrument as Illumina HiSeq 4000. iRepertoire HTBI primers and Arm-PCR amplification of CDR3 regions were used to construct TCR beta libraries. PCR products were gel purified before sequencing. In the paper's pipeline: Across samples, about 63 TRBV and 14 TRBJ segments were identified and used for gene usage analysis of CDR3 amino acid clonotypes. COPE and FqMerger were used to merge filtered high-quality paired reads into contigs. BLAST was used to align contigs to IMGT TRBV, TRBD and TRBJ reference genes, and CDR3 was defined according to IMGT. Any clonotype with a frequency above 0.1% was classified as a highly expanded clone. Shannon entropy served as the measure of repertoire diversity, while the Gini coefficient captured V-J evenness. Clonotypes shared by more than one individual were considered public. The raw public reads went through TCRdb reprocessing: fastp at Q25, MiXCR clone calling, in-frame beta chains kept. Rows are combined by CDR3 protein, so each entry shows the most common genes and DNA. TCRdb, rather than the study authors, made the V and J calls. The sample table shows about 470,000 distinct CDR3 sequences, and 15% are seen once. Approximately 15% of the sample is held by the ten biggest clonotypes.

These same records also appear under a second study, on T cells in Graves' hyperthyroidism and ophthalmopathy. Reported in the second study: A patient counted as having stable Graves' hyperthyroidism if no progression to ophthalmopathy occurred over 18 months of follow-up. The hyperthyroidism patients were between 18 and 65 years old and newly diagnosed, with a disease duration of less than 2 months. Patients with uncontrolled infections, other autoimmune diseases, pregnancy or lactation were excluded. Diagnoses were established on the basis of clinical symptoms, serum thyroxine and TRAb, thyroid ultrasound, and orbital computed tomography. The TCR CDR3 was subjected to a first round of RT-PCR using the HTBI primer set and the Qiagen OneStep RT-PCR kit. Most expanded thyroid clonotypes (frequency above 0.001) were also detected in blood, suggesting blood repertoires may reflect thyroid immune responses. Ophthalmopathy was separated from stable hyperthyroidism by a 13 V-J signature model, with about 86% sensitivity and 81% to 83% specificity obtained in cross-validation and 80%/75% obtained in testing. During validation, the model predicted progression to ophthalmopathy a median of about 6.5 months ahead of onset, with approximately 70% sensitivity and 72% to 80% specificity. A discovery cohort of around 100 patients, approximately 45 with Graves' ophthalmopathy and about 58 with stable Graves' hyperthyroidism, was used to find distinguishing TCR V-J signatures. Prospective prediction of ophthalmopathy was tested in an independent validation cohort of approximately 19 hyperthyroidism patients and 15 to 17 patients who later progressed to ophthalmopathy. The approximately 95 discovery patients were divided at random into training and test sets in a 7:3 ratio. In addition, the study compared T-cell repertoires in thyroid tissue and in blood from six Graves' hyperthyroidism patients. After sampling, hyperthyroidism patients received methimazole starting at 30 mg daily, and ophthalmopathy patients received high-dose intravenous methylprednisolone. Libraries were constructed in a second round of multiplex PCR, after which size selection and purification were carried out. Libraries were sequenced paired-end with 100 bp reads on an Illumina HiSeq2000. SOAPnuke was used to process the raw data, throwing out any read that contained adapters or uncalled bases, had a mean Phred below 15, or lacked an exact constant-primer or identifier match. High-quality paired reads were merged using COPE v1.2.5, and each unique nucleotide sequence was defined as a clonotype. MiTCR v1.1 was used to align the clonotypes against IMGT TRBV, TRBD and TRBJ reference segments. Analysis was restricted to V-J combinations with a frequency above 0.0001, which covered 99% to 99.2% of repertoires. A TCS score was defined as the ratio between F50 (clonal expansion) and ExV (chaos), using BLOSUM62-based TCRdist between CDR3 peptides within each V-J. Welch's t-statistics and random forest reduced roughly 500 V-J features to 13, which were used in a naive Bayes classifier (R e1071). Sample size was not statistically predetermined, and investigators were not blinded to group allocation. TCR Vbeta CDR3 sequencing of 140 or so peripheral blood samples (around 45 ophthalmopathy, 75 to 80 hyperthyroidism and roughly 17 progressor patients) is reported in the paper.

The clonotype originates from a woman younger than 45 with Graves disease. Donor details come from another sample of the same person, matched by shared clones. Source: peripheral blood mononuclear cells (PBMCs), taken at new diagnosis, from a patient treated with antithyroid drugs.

The DNA sequence follows: TGTGCCAGCAGTGACTCCCCCCTTCCGGGAGGGTCCCTCAATGAGCAGTTCTTC. Its product reads: CASSDSPLPGGSLNEQFF. The chain joins TRBV28 to TRBJ2-1, with 8 central nucleotides matching TRBD2. Clipping removes 5 bases from V and 6 bases from J, with 18 as the unmatched junction base count. According to the germline V gene, CDR1 reads MDHEN and CDR2 reads SYDVKM. The CDR3 covers 18 residues, taking in both the cysteine and the phenylalanine. The only DNA kept is the CDR3, 54 bases in frame from the first base.